This T cell receptor beta chain emerged from a study of blood T cell repertoires in COVID-19. Study-level background: Sample material is recorded as cDNA or gDNA derived from T cells, B-cell-depleted T cells, or PBMCs.

Using immunoSEQ multiplex PCR, the repertoire was profiled, and TCRdb retains in-frame clones only, with some absent. The table has more than 150,000 clones, 81% seen once. The CDR3 has 15 residues. Germline V gene lookup returns CDR1 SNHLY and CDR2 FYNNEI. Trimming at V came to 3 bases and at J to 4 bases, leaving 5 bases not matched to a gene. This receptor was identified in a woman of 80 years or more with COVID-19, enrolled during active disease. The sample consisted of peripheral blood. This chain joins TRBV2 and TRBJ2-7; 11 nucleotides match TRBD2. CDR3 DNA sequence: TGTGCCAGCAGTGATCCGGGACTAGCGGATTACGAGCAGTACTTC. As protein: CASSDPGLADYEQYF.